This T cell receptor beta chain was recovered during a study of spatial heterogeneity in lung cancer. General study results and limits: Resection blood, more than follow-up blood, showed ubiquitous expanded tumor TCRs.

Described time point: blood at routine non-recurrence follow-up after resection. Whole RNA, which was extracted from tumor, nontumor lung tissue or frozen PBMC, was sequenced without any cell sorting. MiXCR, run by TCRdb on the 5' RACE reads, gives a single entry per CDR3 protein. The repertoire holds about 70,000 distinct CDR3 sequences, 8% to 10% seen once, with 1.9% in the top ten. CDR1 SGHRS and CDR2 YFSETQ come from the germline V gene. Germline trimming cut 6 bases from V and 3 bases from J; bases unmatched to any gene: 6. The CDR3 is made up of 15 amino acids. This clonotype was counted many times. Its antigen is not identified.

The chain is built from TRBV5-1 and TRBJ2-2; TRBD2 agrees at 9 bases. This receptor was identified in a female donor with early-stage non-small cell lung cancer. Sequences were derived from PBMCs, sampled at follow-up. The CDR3 nucleotides read TGCGCCAGCAAAGGCGGGAGGGCCGACACCGGGGAGCTGTTTTTT. Its translation is CASKGGRADTGELFF.